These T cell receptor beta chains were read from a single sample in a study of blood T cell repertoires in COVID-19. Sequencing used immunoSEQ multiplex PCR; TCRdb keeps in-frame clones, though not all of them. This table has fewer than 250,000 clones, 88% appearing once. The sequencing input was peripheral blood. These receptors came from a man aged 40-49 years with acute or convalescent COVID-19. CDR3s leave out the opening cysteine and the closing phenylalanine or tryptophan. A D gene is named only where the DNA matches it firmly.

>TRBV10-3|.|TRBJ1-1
ASAFESIAEAF
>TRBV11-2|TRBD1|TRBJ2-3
ASSLGGTGSGTDTQY
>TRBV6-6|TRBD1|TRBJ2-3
ASRWDSGDTQY
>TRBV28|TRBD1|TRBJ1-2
ASRSGTAGYT
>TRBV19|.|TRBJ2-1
ASGTTYYNEQF
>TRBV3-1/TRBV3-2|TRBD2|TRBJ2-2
ASSLDARLADPGELF
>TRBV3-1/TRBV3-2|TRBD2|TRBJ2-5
ASSPPGLARETQY
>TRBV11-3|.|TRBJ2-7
ASSLGSGAYEQY
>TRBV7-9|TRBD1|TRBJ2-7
ASSPPGQGFYEQY
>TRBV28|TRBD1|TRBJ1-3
ASSPTGVAIY
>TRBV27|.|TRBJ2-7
ASSSDEQY
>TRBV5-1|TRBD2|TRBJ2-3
ASSLTGLGTDTQY
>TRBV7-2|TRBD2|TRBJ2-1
ASSLDPAGGPYEQF
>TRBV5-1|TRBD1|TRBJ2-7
ASSFGQGVYEQY
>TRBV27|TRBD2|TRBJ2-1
ASSSRLAGYNEQF
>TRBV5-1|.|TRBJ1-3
ASSLGRGSGNTIY
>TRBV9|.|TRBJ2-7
ASSASEGDYEQY
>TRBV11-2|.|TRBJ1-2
ASSPVAPGLGGYT
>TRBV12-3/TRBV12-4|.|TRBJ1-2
ATRTGSNYGYT
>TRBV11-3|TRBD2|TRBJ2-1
ASSSGGTSSYNEQF
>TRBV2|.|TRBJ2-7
ASSEPRGTRYEQY
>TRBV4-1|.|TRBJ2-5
ASSEPRGHWEETQY
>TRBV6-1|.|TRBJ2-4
ASSEFGVGVKNIQY
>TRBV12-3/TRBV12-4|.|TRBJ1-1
ASSFTGSTEAF
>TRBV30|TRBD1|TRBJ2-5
AWREGQGGETQY
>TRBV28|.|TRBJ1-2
ASTTTSYGYT
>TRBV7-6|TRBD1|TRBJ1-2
ASSRDSNYGYT
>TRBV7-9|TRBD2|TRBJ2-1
ASSFGLAGADEQF
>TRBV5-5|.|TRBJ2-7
ASSLGTASYEQY
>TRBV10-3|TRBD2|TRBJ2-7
AISPEVSGSTYEQY
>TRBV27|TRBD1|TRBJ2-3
ASSLIGQGRTDTQY
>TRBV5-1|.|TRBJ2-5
ASSADSVGQTQY
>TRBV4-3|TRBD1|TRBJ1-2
ASSLRGQGALGVGYT
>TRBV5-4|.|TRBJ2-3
ASSSAVLLKRDTQY
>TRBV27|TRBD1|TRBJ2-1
ASGQGRFEQF
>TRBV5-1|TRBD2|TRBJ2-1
ASSLVAGGGNEQF
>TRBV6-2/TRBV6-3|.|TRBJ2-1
ASSYFLGGNEQF
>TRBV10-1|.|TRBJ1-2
ARTPSTIYGYT
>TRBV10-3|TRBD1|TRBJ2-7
AIRGTGTYEQY
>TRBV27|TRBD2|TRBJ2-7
ASSRLAGEGLYEQY